What follows describes a single T cell receptor beta chain. The CDR3 runs to 16 residues. V gave up 1 base and J gave up 2 bases, with 12 bases separating them. In germline, CDR1 is SGHTA, CDR2 FQGTGA. The data were produced by immunoSEQ multiplex PCR, yet TCRdb's version contains in-frame clones alone and is incomplete. Found here are about 15,000 clones, less than 40% of them singletons; the top ten hold around 2.8%. Around 200,000 CFSE-labeled responder cells were plated with around 200,000 irradiated, violet-dye-labeled stimulator cells. After the reaction, proliferating CFSE-low CD3+CD4+ and CD3+CD8+ responders were sorted. This sample is drawn from a study of graft-versus-host responses after intestinal transplantation. Across the study: Among the recipients, all got anti-thymocyte globulin induction and then tacrolimus and steroids for roughly three years.

Overall study findings and caveats: Allografts carried high graft-versus-host to host-versus-graft clonal ratios in patients having graft-donor T cell macrochimerism. Some GvH clones were seen earlier in gut or blood, suggesting intestinal origin.

Specimen: alloreactive CD8+ T cells from a mixed lymphocyte reaction culture, collected before intestinal transplant. Subset reported: CFSE-low proliferating T cells sorted from roughly 6-day pre-transplant mixed lymphocyte reaction (GvH or HvG direction). The clonotype originates from a human patient who received an intestinal transplant. V usage is TRBV7-3 and J usage is TRBJ2-1; possible D gene TRBD2, 5 bases. CDR3 sequence (DNA): TGTGCCAGCAGCTTAAAAGTGGGAGTACCCTACAATGAGCAGTTCTTC. This sequence encodes CASSLKVGVPYNEQFF. The full variable domain, rest sourced from reference TRBV7-3 and TRBJ2-1, is GAGVSQTPSNKVTEKGKYVELRCDPISGHTALYWYRQSLGQGPEFLIYFQGTGAADDSGLPNDRFFAVRPEGSVSTLKIQRTERGDSAVYLCASSLKVGVPYNEQFFGPGTRLTVL.